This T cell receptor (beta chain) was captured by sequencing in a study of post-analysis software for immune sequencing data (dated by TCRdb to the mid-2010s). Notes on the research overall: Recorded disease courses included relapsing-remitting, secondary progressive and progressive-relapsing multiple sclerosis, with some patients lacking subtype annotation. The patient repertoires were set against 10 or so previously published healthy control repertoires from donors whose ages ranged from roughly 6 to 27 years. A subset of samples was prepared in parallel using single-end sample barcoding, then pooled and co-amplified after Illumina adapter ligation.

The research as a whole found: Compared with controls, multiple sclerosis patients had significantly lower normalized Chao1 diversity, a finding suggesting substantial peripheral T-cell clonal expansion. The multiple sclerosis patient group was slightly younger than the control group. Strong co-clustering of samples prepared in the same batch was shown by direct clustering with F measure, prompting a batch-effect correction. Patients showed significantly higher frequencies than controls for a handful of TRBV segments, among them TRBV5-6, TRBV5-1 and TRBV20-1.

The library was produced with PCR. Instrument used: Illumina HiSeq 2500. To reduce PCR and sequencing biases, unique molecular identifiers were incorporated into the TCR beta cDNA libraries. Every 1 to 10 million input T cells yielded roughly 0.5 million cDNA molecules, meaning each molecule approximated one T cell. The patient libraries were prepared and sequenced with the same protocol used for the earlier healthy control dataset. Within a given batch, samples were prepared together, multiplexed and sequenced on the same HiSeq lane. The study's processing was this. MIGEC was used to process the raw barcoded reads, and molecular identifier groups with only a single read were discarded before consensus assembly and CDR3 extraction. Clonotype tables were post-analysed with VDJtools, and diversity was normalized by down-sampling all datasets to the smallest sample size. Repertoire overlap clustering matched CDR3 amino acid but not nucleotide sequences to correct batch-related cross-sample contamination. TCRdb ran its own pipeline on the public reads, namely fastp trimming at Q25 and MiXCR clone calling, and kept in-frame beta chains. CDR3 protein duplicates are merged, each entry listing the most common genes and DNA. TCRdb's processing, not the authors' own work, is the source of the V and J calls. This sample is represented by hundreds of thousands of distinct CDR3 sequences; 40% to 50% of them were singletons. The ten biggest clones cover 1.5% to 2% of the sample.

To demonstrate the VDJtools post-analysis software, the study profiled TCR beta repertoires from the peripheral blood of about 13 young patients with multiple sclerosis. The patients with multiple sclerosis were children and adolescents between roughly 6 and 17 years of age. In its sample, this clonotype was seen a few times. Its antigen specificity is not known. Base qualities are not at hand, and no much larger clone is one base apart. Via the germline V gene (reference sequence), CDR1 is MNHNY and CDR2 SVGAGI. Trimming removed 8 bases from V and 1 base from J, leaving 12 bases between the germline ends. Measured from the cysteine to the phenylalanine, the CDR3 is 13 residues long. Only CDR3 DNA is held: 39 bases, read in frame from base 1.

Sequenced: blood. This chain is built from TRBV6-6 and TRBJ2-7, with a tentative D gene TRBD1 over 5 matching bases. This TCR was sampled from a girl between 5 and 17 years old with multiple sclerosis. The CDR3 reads CASGKTVSYEQYF. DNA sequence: TGTGCCAGCGGCAAGACAGTTTCCTACGAGCAGTACTTC.